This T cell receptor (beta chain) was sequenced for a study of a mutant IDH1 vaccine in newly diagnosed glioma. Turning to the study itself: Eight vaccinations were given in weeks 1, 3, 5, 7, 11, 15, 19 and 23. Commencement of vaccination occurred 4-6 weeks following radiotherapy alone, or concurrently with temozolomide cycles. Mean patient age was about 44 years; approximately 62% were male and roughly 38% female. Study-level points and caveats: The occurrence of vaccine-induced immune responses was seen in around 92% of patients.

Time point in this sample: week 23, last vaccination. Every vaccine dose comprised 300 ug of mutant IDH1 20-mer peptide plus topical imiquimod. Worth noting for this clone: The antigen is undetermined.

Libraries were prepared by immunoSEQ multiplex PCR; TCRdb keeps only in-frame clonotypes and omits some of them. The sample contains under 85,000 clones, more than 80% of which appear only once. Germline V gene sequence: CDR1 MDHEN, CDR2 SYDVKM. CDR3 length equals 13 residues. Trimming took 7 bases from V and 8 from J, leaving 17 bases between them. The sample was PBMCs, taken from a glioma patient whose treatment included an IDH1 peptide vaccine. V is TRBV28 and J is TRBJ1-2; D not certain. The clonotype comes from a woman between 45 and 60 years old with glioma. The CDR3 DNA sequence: TGTGCCAGCATTGCCTCAGGAATTGTGGGCTACACCTTC. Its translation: CASIASGIVGYTF.